The source of this TCR beta chain is a study of PD-L1 blockade in urothelial cancer. Study-wide results and limits: In blood sampled pretreatment, TCR clonality below the median predicted better survival.

About this clone: Antigen specificity is unknown.

V dropped 0 bases and J dropped 6 bases, with 7 bases sitting between them. This CDR3 contains 12 residues. Germline V CDR1 and CDR2: SGHDT, YYEEEE. Time point reported: peripheral blood 6 weeks after treatment start. Locally advanced or metastatic urothelial carcinoma was diagnosed in the patients. For each patient, 1 to 8 samples were obtained, pretreatment and on-treatment. TCRdb's table, derived via immunoSEQ multiplex PCR, lists solely in-frame clones and lacks some. The table records over 100,000 clones, approximately 90% of them present only once. This specimen consisted of PBMCs, obtained around atezolizumab (anti-PD-L1) treatment. The V call is TRBV5-6, the J call TRBJ2-7, with D hard to call. The sequence came from a man between 60 and 75 years old with urothelial cancer. The CDR3 here is CASSLGRREQYF. The CDR3 DNA follows: TGTGCCAGCAGCTTGGGCAGGCGCGAGCAGTACTTC.